This T cell receptor delta chain was observed in a study of DNA immune sequencing with unique molecular identifiers. In the study overall: Fluorescence-activated cell sorting enriched γδ T cells from PBMC. Enriched γδ T-cell DNA input was around 0.09 ug; non-enriched PBMC DNA input was roughly 1 ug.

A 32-plex genomic DNA assay used primers for all 8 TRDV and 4 TRDJ genes. The library had 12-nucleotide UMIs introduced over 3 barcoding cycles, then a second adapter PCR. TCRdb re-called the multiplex PCR reads using CATT. The sample has 2,000 to 3,000 delta-chain clones, roughly 13% seen once. The CDR3 extends over 18 amino acids. V was trimmed by 1 base and J by 0 bases, leaving 20 bases between them. Germline-derived CDR1 and CDR2 are GEAIGNYY and EKD. A word on this clone: What it binds is not known. One base away lies a much larger clone, so this may be a sequencing read error. Other DNA variants within this sample encode the same CDR3.

Study-wide points: Top 5 clonotypes made up over half of productive TRD molecules in several healthy donors. TRDV2 with TRDJ1 was the commonest TRD rearrangement in healthy donors.

Material: gamma-delta T cells from PBMCs. This TCR was sampled from a human donor in good health. The V and J genes are TRDV2 and TRDJ1; D might be TRDD3 (6 bases). CDR3 sequence: CACDTLNGGGSDTDKLIF. Written as DNA, the CDR3 is TGTGCCTGTGACACTTTAAATGGGGGGGGGTCCGACACCGATAAACTCATCTTT.